This T cell receptor beta chain emerged from a study of memory CD4+ T cells and cytomegalovirus serostatus. About the study: Healthy Belgian adult donors included 9 or 10 CMV-positive and 24 CMV-negative people.

Study-wide findings and caveats: About 40% of the roughly 160 known CMV-associated TCRbeta sequences appeared in CD4+ memory. Suggested: most of the CMV-linked TCR signature lies in CD4+ memory cells.

The sort gate was single viable CD3+CD4+CD8-CD45RO+ cells for memory CD4+ T cells. Serum IgG to CMV pp150, pp28, p38 and p52 defined serostatus. This clone was seen only once. The antigen is unknown. TCRdb's copy holds only in-frame clones and misses some; the assay was immunoSEQ multiplex PCR. The sample lists under 100,000 clones, roughly 80% occurring once. The CDR3 is 14 amino acids. V gave up 5 bases and J gave up 9 bases, with 17 bases separating them. Looked up from germline, CDR1 is LNHDA and CDR2 is SQIVND (reference sequence). What was sequenced was memory CD4+ T cells from blood. J is TRBJ2-1 and V is TRBV19; D is perhaps TRBD2 (6 bases). The clonotype comes from an adult in good health and CMV-seronegative. In nucleotides, the CDR3 is TGTGCCAGTAGTCCCTTGGACGGGCGGGGTGAGCAGTTCTTC. Its protein is CASSPLDGRGEQFF.